This T cell receptor beta chain appears in the sequencing data of a study of control samples from healthy donors and cancer patients. Trimming took off 4 bases at V and 7 bases at J, with 13 bases between the two ends. CDR1 and CDR2 (germline): MDHEN, SYDVKM. The CDR3 contains 13 residues. Profiling relied on immunoSEQ multiplex PCR, and the TCRdb table lists in-frame clones only, not all of them. This table has some 150,000 clones, 90% to 95% appearing once. Sequenced: PBMCs. The chain couples TRBV28 to TRBJ1-1; tentatively, D is TRBD1 (5 bases). The clonotype originates from a man aged 60 to 75 with colorectal cancer. This CDR3 reads CASSWGGAGEAFF. The CDR3 DNA sequence: TGTGCCAGCAGTTGGGGAGGGGCGGGTGAAGCTTTCTTT.